Following are 25 T cell receptor beta chains from one sample sequenced in a study of a mutant IDH1 vaccine in newly diagnosed glioma. The method was immunoSEQ multiplex PCR; TCRdb's version includes in-frame clones alone and lacks a portion of them. The sample records about 68,000 clones, more than 70% being singletons. Time point given: week 35, safety follow-up. A 20-mer mutant IDH1 peptide at 300 ug was injected subcutaneously with topical imiquimod. Which antigens these TCRs recognize remains unknown. This material consisted of PBMCs, taken from a glioma patient whose treatment included an IDH1 peptide vaccine. The receptor source for this set is a man aged 18 to 29 with glioma.

This clone was observed a handful of times. The DNA of the CDR3 is TGTGCCAGCAGCTGGAAAGGGTGGGTGGGCACTGAAGCTTTCTTT. Its translation: CASSWKGWVGTEAFF. The V call is TRBV28, the J call TRBJ1-1; D not certain. The CDR3 loop spans 15 amino acids. V gave up 6 bases and J gave up 4 bases, with 18 bases separating them. Looked up from germline, CDR1 is MDHEN and CDR2 is SYDVKM.

V usage is TRBV18 and J usage is TRBJ1-2; 10 bases fit TRBD1. This CDR3 has 15 residues. The V gene's germline CDR1 is KGHSH and CDR2 LQKENI. V shed 4 bases and J 2 bases; nucleotides not matched to a gene: 4. The CDR3 DNA follows: TGTGCCAGCTCACAGGACAGGGGGAGGAACTATGGCTACACCTTC. This codes for CASSQDRGRNYGYTF. The entire variable domain, with the rest obtained from reference TRBV18 and TRBJ1-2, is as follows: NAGVMQNPRHLVRRRGQEARLRCSPMKGHSHVYWYRQLPEEGLKFMVYLQKENIIDESGMPKERFSAEFPKEGPSILRIQQVVRGDSAAYFCASSQDRGRNYGYTFGSGTRLTVV.

The gene calls are TRBV4-2 and TRBJ1-1; D perhaps matches TRBD1 (5 bases). Germline lookup yields CDR1 LGHNA and CDR2 YNFKEQ. V dropped 2 bases and J dropped 4 bases, with 17 bases sitting between them. This CDR3 contains 16 residues. CDR3 in DNA: TGTGCCAGCAGCCAATTTAGCCTTGGCCAGGGCACTGAAGCTTTCTTT. This translates into CASSQFSLGQGTEAFF.

The genes are TRBV5-1 and TRBJ2-5; D is uncertain. V shed 0 bases and J shed 2 bases, with 11 bases lying between them. This CDR3 comprises 15 residues. Germline V gene lookup returns CDR1 SGHRS and CDR2 YFSETQ. The CDR3 region is CASSLVRSGQETQYF. The CDR3 DNA reads TGCGCCAGCAGCTTGGTGCGCTCCGGTCAAGAGACCCAGTACTTC.

The V gene is TRBV11-1, the J gene TRBJ2-1, with 15 bases aligning to TRBD2. Germline lookup yields CDR1 SGHAT and CDR2 FQDESV (reference sequence). The V segment lost 6 bases and the J segment 4 bases; nucleotides outside the gene matches: 7. The CDR3 is made up of 17 amino acids. The CDR3 sequence: CASRKGTSGGFYNEQFF. The CDR3 bases are TGTGCCAGCAGAAAAGGGACTAGCGGGGGGTTTTACAATGAGCAGTTCTTC.

This sequence joins TRBV7-9 and TRBJ1-4; D unresolved. CDR3 length: 13 amino acids. The V gene lost 4 bases and the J gene lost 3 bases, with 6 bases spanning the gap. CDR1 is SEHNR and CDR2 is FQNEAQ in the germline V gene (reference sequence). CDR3 protein: CASSSAANEKLFF. The CDR3 DNA follows: TGTGCCAGCAGCTCGGCGGCTAATGAAAAACTGTTTTTT. Full variable domain (outside the CDR3, taken from reference TRBV7-9 and TRBJ1-4): DTGVSQNPRHKITKRGQNVTFRCDPISEHNRLYWYRQTLGQGPEFLTYFQNEAQLEKSRLLSDRFSAERPKGSFSTLEIQRTEQGDSAMYLCASSSAANEKLFFGSGTQLSVL.

The CDR3 loop reads CASSVGDYGYTF. In DNA, the CDR3 is TGTGCCAGCAGCGTAGGAGACTATGGCTACACCTTC. This chain links TRBV9 with TRBJ1-2; D unclear. Trimming shortened V by 0 bases and J by 3 bases, and 3 bases separated the two germline ends. The CDR3 length is 12 residues. The germline CDR1 and CDR2 sequences are SGDLS and YYNGEE.

The V gene is TRBV7-9, the J gene TRBJ2-1; no reliable D call. Trimming pared 5 bases from V and 8 bases from J, leaving 19 bases between. The CDR3 is made up of 15 amino acids. The germline V gene encodes CDR1 SEHNR and CDR2 FQNEAQ (reference sequence). The CDR3 protein is CASSPRRHPGDEQFF. The CDR3 DNA follows: TGTGCCAGCAGCCCCAGACGGCACCCTGGGGATGAGCAGTTCTTC.

The chain employs TRBV27 and TRBJ1-1; D not resolved. The CDR3 runs to 12 residues. V was pared by 7 bases and J by 4 bases, with 10 bases between. Germline V gives CDR1 MNHEY, CDR2 SMNVEV (reference sequence). This CDR3 is CASKGWSTEAFF. DNA for the CDR3: TGTGCCAGCAAAGGGTGGAGCACTGAAGCTTTCTTT.

The rearrangement links TRBV19 to TRBJ1-3, with D maybe TRBD1 (6 bases). With 2 bases removed from V and 0 bases from J, the gap between germline ends came to 8 bases. Per the germline V gene, CDR1 is LNHDA and CDR2 is SQIVND (reference sequence). The CDR3 consists of 15 residues. This CDR3 reads CASSIRGASGNTIYF. The CDR3 region has the DNA TGTGCCAGTAGTATACGGGGGGCCTCTGGAAACACCATATATTTT.

This clone was detected a few times. An end of the junction differs from the germline gene, which may be a read error. CDR3: CASSQGQDTDTQYF. DNA for the CDR3: TGTGCTAGCAGCCAGGGACAGGACACAGATACGCAGTATTTT. This rearrangement joins TRBV7-7 to TRBJ2-3; 8 bases line up with TRBD1. This CDR3 has 14 amino acids. The germline V gene has CDR1 SSHAT and CDR2 FNYEAQ (reference sequence).

J is TRBJ1-5 and V is TRBV4-1; D is undetermined. Per the germline V gene, CDR1 is MGHRA and CDR2 is YSYEKL. V lost 0 bases to trimming and J lost 2 bases, with 5 bases between them. The CDR3 has 14 amino acids. CDR3 protein: CASSQDQGNQPQHF. Here the CDR3 DNA reads TGCGCCAGCAGCCAAGATCAGGGCAATCAGCCCCAGCATTTT.

The chain joins TRBV5-6 to TRBJ1-2; D may be TRBD1 (6 bases). Germline-derived CDR1 and CDR2 are SGHDT and YYEEEE. The CDR3 is 16 amino acids. V gave up 2 bases and J gave up 3 bases, with 17 bases separating them. The CDR3 spells CASSFWSRGTHYGYTF. In nucleotides, the CDR3 is TGTGCCAGCAGCTTCTGGAGTAGGGGGACTCACTATGGCTACACCTTC. The full variable domain, rest sourced from reference TRBV5-6 and TRBJ1-2, is DAGVTQSPTHLIKTRGQQVTLRCSPKSGHDTVSWYQQALGQGPQFIFQYYEEEERQRGNFPDRFSGHQFPNYSSELNVNALLLGDSALYLCASSFWSRGTHYGYTFGSGTRLTVV.

This clone was observed a handful of times. This chain uses TRBV5-1 with TRBJ2-7, with 8 bases lining up with TRBD2. The V segment lost 2 bases and the J segment 2 bases; nucleotides outside the gene matches: 3. Germline values: CDR1 SGHRS, CDR2 YFSETQ. This CDR3 has 14 amino acids. The CDR3 is CASSFGSGAYEQYF. The DNA for the CDR3 is TGCGCCAGCAGCTTTGGTAGCGGGGCCTACGAGCAGTACTTC.

Remarks on this clone: One end of the junction fails to match germline, which may point to a read error. This CDR3 is also generated by other DNA sequences in the sample. In DNA, the CDR3 is TGTGCCAGCAGTGATTCGGTGGGCAGGAGTTCCTACGAACAGTACTTC. Amino acid sequence: CASSDSVGRSSYEQYF. The chain combines TRBV6-1 with TRBJ2-7; D is unclear. CDR1 and CDR2 from the germline V gene are MNHNS and SASEGT. This CDR3 is 16 amino acids long.

J is TRBJ1-4 and V is TRBV5-1; D is unresolved. This CDR3 has 14 residues. V was pared by 0 bases and J by 0 bases, with 3 bases between. Germline loops: CDR1 SGHRS, CDR2 YFSETQ. CDR3 bases: TGCGCCAGCAGCTTGGACGCAACTAATGAAAAACTGTTTTTT. It codes for CASSLDATNEKLFF.

The J gene is TRBJ2-5, the V gene TRBV4-1; either TRBD1 or TRBD2 may supply D (5 bases each). Germline-derived CDR1 and CDR2 are MGHRA and YSYEKL. Trimming left V 4 bases short and J 0 bases short, with 18 bases between. CDR3 size: 17 residues. CDR3 in DNA: TGCGCCAGCAGCCGGTCTCCGGGGCAGCAGTACCAAGAGACCCAGTACTTC. It specifies CASSRSPGQQYQETQYF.

The J gene is TRBJ2-1, the V gene TRBV7-9; D may be TRBD1 (6 bases). The length of the CDR3 is 16 residues. CDR1 is SEHNR, CDR2 FQNEAQ, per germline (reference sequence). Trimming stripped 5 bases from V and 0 bases from J, with 14 bases between. Here the CDR3 reads CASSPDGTSSYNEQFF. CDR3 DNA: TGTGCCAGCAGCCCGGACGGGACAAGCTCCTACAATGAGCAGTTCTTC.

CDR3 sequence reads: CASSSGSTETQYF. DNA of the CDR3: TGCGCCAGCAGCTCCGGGTCGACTGAGACCCAGTACTTC. The chain couples TRBV5-1 to TRBJ2-5; D is ambiguous. Trimming stripped 3 bases from V and 5 bases from J, with 11 bases between. This CDR3 has 13 amino acids. Germline V gene sequence: CDR1 SGHRS, CDR2 YFSETQ.

This clone has a single count. The chain couples TRBV9 to TRBJ1-3, with 7 positions matching TRBD1. The CDR3 sequence is 16 residues long. After removal of 1 base from V and 0 bases from J, the junction contained 4 bases not matched to a gene. Per the germline V gene, CDR1 is SGDLS and CDR2 is YYNGEE. CDR3 protein: CASSVSDRASGNTIYF. Written as DNA, the CDR3 is TGTGCCAGCAGCGTATCTGACAGGGCCTCTGGAAACACCATATATTTT.

The chain couples TRBV7-2 to TRBJ1-2; no clear D. The CDR3 runs 11 residues. In germline, CDR1 is SGHTA, CDR2 FQGNSA. V lost 5 bases and J 5 bases, leaving 6 bases between the germline ends. CDR3 amino acids: CASSRSYGYTF. The CDR3 DNA reads as TGTGCCAGCAGCCGTTCGTATGGCTACACCTTC.

The chain is built from TRBV29-1 and TRBJ2-1, with TRBD2 identical over 9 bases. The junction had 23 bases not matched to a gene; V was cut back by 7 bases and J by 4 bases. Germline CDR1 is SQVTM and CDR2 is ANQGSEA. The CDR3 is 19 residues long. CDR3 in amino acids: CSGFATAGGPGGIYNEQFF. CDR3 sequence (DNA): TGCAGCGGGTTCGCCACGGCGGGAGGGCCAGGGGGGATTTACAATGAGCAGTTCTTC.

This clone was seen only a few times. This rearrangement joins TRBV9 to TRBJ2-2, with TRBD2 identical over 7 bases. CDR3 length: 17 residues. After removal of 0 bases from V and 4 bases from J, the junction contained 9 bases not matched to a gene. From germline, CDR1 is SGDLS and CDR2 YYNGEE. Here the CDR3 DNA reads TGTGCCAGCAGCGTAGGTCCCCAGCGGGATATCACCGGGGAGCTGTTTTTT. Residues: CASSVGPQRDITGELFF.

The gene calls are TRBV19 and TRBJ1-5; perhaps TRBD1 as D (5 bases). Germline-derived CDR1 and CDR2 are LNHDA and SQIVND (reference sequence). CDR3 length: 15 residues. The ends were cut back, 6 bases at V and 0 bases at J, with 12 bases in the middle. The CDR3 DNA sequence: TGTGCCAGTAGGCAAGGGGATTATAGCAATCAGCCCCAGCATTTT. Translated, it gives CASRQGDYSNQPQHF.

In its sample, this clone was seen once. The gene calls are TRBV30 and TRBJ2-7; D is undetermined. CDR3 length equals 12 residues. V dropped 1 base and J dropped 3 bases, with 7 bases sitting between them. Germline values: CDR1 GTSNPN, CDR2 SVGIG (reference sequence). This CDR3 reads CAWSGTGYEQYF. In nucleotides, the CDR3 is TGTGCCTGGAGTGGGACGGGCTACGAGCAGTACTTC.